This T cell receptor beta chain comes out of a study of cytomegalovirus exposure and HLA in healthy donors. Amplification used 60 Vbeta primers and 13 Jbeta primers. Only in-frame clones appear in the TCRdb table, and some are missing; sequencing was by immunoSEQ multiplex PCR. The sample lists about 110,000 clones; roughly 70% were seen once. J gave up 5 bases and V 6 bases, and 9 bases lay outside the gene matches. The CDR3 is 16 amino acids. Per germline, CDR1 ENHRY and CDR2 SYGVKD. Of note for this clone: The antigen remains unidentified.

Study results and caveats: For most subjects, TCR beta sequences were reported to predict HLA-A and HLA-B alleles with accuracy. CMV serostatus was the only recorded immune exposure for donors. Fewer N-insertions (relative to the approximately 670-donor mean) were reportedly seen in an Asian-associated ancestry cluster in a later analysis.

The rearrangement uses TRBV10-3 and TRBJ1-6; 8 nucleotides line up with TRBD1. Sequenced sample: PBMCs. The TCR sequence derives from a woman between 40 and 55 years old in good health and CMV-seropositive. CDR3 sequence (DNA): TGTGCCATCAGACAAACCACAGGGGGGCATAATTCACCCCTCCACTTT. Its translation: CAIRQTTGGHNSPLHF.